This T cell receptor (beta chain) was recorded in a study of cytomegalovirus exposure and HLA in healthy donors. General study results and limits: Trimming of TCR beta V- and J-genes showed a link, identified in a later analysis, to a missense DCLRE1C variant.

About this clone itself: Its antigen is currently unknown.

60 Vbeta and 13 Jbeta primers were used in PCR. Sequenced by immunoSEQ multiplex PCR; TCRdb stores in-frame clones only, minus some. The table shows some 150,000 clones, with roughly 87% occurring only once. The sample taken for sequencing was PBMCs. This clonotype was sampled from a woman in her 30s in good health and CMV-seronegative.

In DNA, the CDR3 is TGTGCCAGCAGTGAGTTTGGGGGCAGGCGAACAGAGACCCAGTACTTC. It translates to CASSEFGGRRTETQYF. J is TRBJ2-5 and V is TRBV6-1; possibly TRBD1 for D (6 bases). This CDR3 is 16 amino acids long. V lost 3 bases and J lost 4, with 18 bases in between. Germline-derived CDR1 and CDR2 are MNHNS and SASEGT.